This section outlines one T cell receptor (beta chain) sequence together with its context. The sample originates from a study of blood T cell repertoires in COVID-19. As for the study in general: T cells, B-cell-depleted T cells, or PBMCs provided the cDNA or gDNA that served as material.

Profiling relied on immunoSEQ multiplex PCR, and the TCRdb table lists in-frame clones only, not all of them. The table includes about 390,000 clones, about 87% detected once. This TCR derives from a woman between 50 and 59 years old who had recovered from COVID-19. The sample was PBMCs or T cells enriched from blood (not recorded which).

CDR3: CASSLQGDNQPQHF. The CDR3 DNA reads as TGTGCCAGCAGTTTACAGGGGGACAATCAGCCCCAGCATTTT. This sequence joins TRBV27 and TRBJ1-5; the match to TRBD1 covers 7 bases. The CDR3 has 14 residues. With V trimmed by 2 bases and J by 3 bases, 1 base remained unmatched. Looked up from germline, CDR1 is MNHEY and CDR2 is SMNVEV (reference sequence).